The rows below give T cell receptor beta chains drawn from one sample of a study of shared clonotypes between healthy human individuals. Clones were sequenced by immunoSEQ multiplex PCR, and TCRdb holds only the in-frame ones, with some missing. The data show about 1.5 million clones, with around 98% seen just once and 0.45% held by the top ten. The sequencing sample was made of naive CD4+ T cells sorted from blood. These receptors all stem from a young man in good health. Both conserved end residues are part of each CDR3. D genes are given only for firm matches. The size entry is marked missing in some rows and otherwise reads once, few, many or a size class.

.	TRBJ2-7	TRBV27	TRBD1	CASSFLQGANSYEQYF	TGTGCCAGCAGTTTCCTACAGGGGGCGAACTCCTACGAGCAGTACTTC
.	TRBJ2-5	TRBV5-1	.	CASSLGRLQTQYF	TGCGCCAGCAGCTTGGGCCGGCTTCAGACCCAGTACTTC
.	TRBJ1-2	TRBV2	TRBD1	CATRKNRDRGQNGYGYTF	TGTGCCACACGAAAGAACCGGGACAGGGGGCAGAATGGATATGGCTACACCTTC
.	TRBJ2-1	TRBV5-1	TRBD1	CASSIRDGTGVNEQFF	TGCGCCAGCAGCATCCGGGACGGGACAGGGGTCAATGAGCAGTTCTTC
.	TRBJ1-5	TRBV30	.	CAWSEEQDQQNQPQHF	TGTGCCTGGAGTGAGGAACAGGATCAGCAAAATCAGCCCCAGCATTTT
.	TRBJ2-1	TRBV5-1	.	CASSPPGNEQFF	TGCGCCAGCAGCCCCCCGGGCAATGAGCAGTTCTTC
.	TRBJ2-1	TRBV7-3	.	CASSLTRSRNEQFF	TGTGCCAGCAGCTTAACTAGGAGTCGGAATGAGCAGTTCTTC
.	TRBJ2-7	TRBV5-5	TRBD1	CASSLLRAGTGGTYEQYF	TGTGCCAGCAGCTTGCTACGGGCAGGGACAGGGGGGACCTACGAGCAGTACTTC
.	TRBJ1-1	TRBV6-1	TRBD1	CASSDDRGPSEAFF	TGTGCCAGCAGTGACGACAGGGGTCCTTCTGAAGCTTTCTTT
.	TRBJ2-7	TRBV6-1	.	CASSHITLVHEQYF	TGTGCCAGCAGCCACATTACCTTGGTCCACGAGCAGTACTTC
.	TRBJ2-5	TRBV19	.	CASRAAGLETQYF	TGTGCCAGTAGGGCGGCAGGTTTGGAGACCCAGTACTTC
.	TRBJ1-5	TRBV15	.	CATSRVSGVGGNQPQHF	TGTGCCACCAGCAGAGTCTCGGGGGTCGGCGGCAATCAGCCCCAGCATTTT
.	TRBJ2-7	TRBV7-8	.	CASSLDQGVSLREEQYF	TGTGCCAGCAGCTTAGACCAGGGGGTATCCCTTCGGGAGGAGCAGTACTTC
.	TRBJ1-2	TRBV6-1	.	CASNHGGSNYGYTF	TGTGCCAGCAATCATGGGGGGTCTAACTATGGCTACACCTTC
.	TRBJ2-7	TRBV5-1	TRBD2	CASSLAGTGRPGGSSYEQYF	TGCGCCAGCAGCTTGGCAGGAACGGGTAGGCCGGGAGGGAGCTCCTACGAGCAGTACTTC
.	TRBJ1-5	TRBV2	.	CASSGTGGSNQPQHF	TGTGCCAGCAGTGGGACGGGGGGCAGCAATCAGCCCCAGCATTTT
.	TRBJ1-1	TRBV29-1	TRBD1	CSVRQGLAEAFF	TGCAGCGTTCGACAGGGCCTGGCTGAAGCTTTCTTT
.	TRBJ2-3	TRBV5-1	TRBD1	CASSSTPGQGVETDTQYF	TGCGCCAGCAGCTCTACCCCGGGACAGGGGGTAGAGACAGATACGCAGTATTTT
.	TRBJ1-1	TRBV5-1	.	CASSLNTGTEAFF	TGCGCCAGCAGCTTGAACACAGGGACGGAAGCTTTCTTT
.	TRBJ2-5	TRBV9	.	CASSVAFDGETQYF	TGTGCCAGCAGCGTAGCATTTGACGGGGAGACCCAGTACTTC
once	TRBJ2-7	TRBV21-1	.	CASSGRGADGEQYF	TGTGCCAGCAGCGGTCGTGGGGCGGACGGGGAGCAGTACTTC
.	TRBJ2-3	TRBV27	.	CASSAGTTDTQYF	TGTGCCAGCAGTGCGGGAACGACAGATACGCAGTATTTT
.	TRBJ1-5	TRBV4-1	.	CASSPRTGYQPQHF	TGCGCCAGCAGCCCTCGGACGGGGTATCAGCCCCAGCATTTT
.	TRBJ2-1	TRBV7-6	TRBD2	CASSSSSGSWLYNEQFF	TGTGCCAGCAGCTCCTCTAGCGGGAGTTGGTTATACAATGAGCAGTTCTTC
.	TRBJ1-2	TRBV28	.	CASSWTAGYGYTF	TGTGCCAGCAGTTGGACAGCGGGGTATGGCTACACCTTC
.	TRBJ1-1	TRBV2	.	CARRGPNTEAFF	TGTGCAAGGAGGGGCCCGAACACTGAAGCTTTCTTT
.	TRBJ2-3	TRBV27	.	CASNLSGRKTDTQYF	TGTGCCAGCAACCTTAGTGGAAGGAAGACAGATACGCAGTATTTT
.	TRBJ2-7	TRBV18	.	CASSPYSVQGTILF	TGTGCCAGCTCACCATATTCCGTTCAGGGGACTATCCTCTTC